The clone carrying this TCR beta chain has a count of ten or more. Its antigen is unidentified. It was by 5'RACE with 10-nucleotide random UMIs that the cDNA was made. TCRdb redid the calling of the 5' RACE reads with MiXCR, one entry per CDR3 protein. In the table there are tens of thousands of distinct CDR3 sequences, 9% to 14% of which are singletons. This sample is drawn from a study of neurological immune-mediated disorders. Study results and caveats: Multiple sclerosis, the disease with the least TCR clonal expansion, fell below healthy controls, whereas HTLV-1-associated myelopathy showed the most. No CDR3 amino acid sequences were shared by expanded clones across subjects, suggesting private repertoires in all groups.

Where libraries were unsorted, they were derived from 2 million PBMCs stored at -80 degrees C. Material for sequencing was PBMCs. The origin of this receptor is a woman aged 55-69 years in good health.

DNA for the CDR3: TGCAGTGCTAGCTCTGCGACAGGGGTTCATCAGCCCCAGCATTTT. Translation: CSASSATGVHQPQHF. The chain is built from TRBV20-1 and TRBJ1-5; TRBD1 matches 8 bases. The CDR3 consists of 15 residues. Germline CDR1 DFQATT, CDR2 SNEGSKA (reference sequence). V shed 3 bases, J shed 5 bases, and the junction held 9 bases outside the gene matches.